A single sample gave rise to the 7 T cell receptor beta chains below, sequenced in a study of blood T cell repertoires in COVID-19. Only in-frame clones appear in the TCRdb table, and some are missing; sequencing was by immunoSEQ multiplex PCR. The table records some 200,000 clones, about 91% of them present only once. What was sequenced was peripheral blood. The source is a woman aged 40-49 years with acute or convalescent COVID-19.

In DNA form, the CDR3 reads TGTGCCAGCATTATTTACAGCTACGAGCAGTACGTC. It specifies CASIIYSYEQYV. This chain uses TRBV27 with TRBJ2-7; no definite D call. Between the trimmed V and J ends, which lost 7 bases and 3 bases, there was a span of 10 bases. Germline assignment: CDR1 MNHEY and CDR2 SMNVEV (reference sequence). This CDR3 comprises 12 residues.

The table lists this clone with a few counts. This chain links TRBV5-4 with TRBJ2-1, with 7 nucleotides matching TRBD1. CDR3 length equals 14 residues. Per the germline V gene, CDR1 is SGHNT and CDR2 is YYREEE (reference sequence). The V segment lost 3 bases and the J segment 5 bases; nucleotides outside the gene matches: 5. The CDR3 loop is CASSSGQRHNEQFF. CDR3 DNA sequence: TGTGCCAGCAGCTCGGGACAGCGACACAATGAGCAGTTCTTC.

The chain uses TRBV13 and TRBJ1-4; possible D gene TRBD1, 6 bases. V was cut by 5 bases and J by 8 bases, with 9 bases left in between. Germline values: CDR1 PRHDT, CDR2 FYEKMQ (reference sequence). This CDR3 comprises 12 residues. CDR3 protein: CASSRGSEKLFF. The CDR3 DNA is TGTGCCAGCAGCAGGGGGAGCGAAAAACTGTTTTTT.

The chain links TRBV9 to TRBJ1-1, with D tentatively TRBD1 (6 bases). The length of the CDR3 is 14 residues. V lost 0 bases to trimming and J lost 4 bases, with 10 bases between them. CDR1 SGDLS and CDR2 YYNGEE come from the germline V gene. The CDR3 DNA reads TGTGCCAGCAGCGTAGTAAGGGGGAGCACTGAAGCTTTCTTT. Protein sequence: CASSVVRGSTEAFF.

This chain joins TRBV19 and TRBJ1-2; a weak D match, TRBD1 (6 bases). Trimming took off 5 bases at V and 4 bases at J, with 11 bases between the two ends. The CDR3 consists of 13 residues. The germline gives CDR1 LNHDA, CDR2 SQIVND (reference sequence). The chain's CDR3 is CASSFLDSYGYTF. CDR3 nucleotide sequence: TGTGCCAGTAGTTTCCTGGACAGCTATGGCTACACCTTC. The full variable domain, its missing parts supplied by reference TRBV19 and TRBJ1-2, is DGGITQSPKYLFRKEGQNVTLSCEQNLNHDAMYWYRQDPGQGLRLIYYSQIVNDFQKGDIAEGYSVSREKKESFPLTVTSAQKNPTAFYLCASSFLDSYGYTFGSGTRLTVV.

The CDR3 protein is CASSESRGRFSGGLGTDTQYF. CDR3 coding DNA: TGCGCCAGCAGTGAGTCCCGAGGGCGTTTTAGCGGGGGCCTGGGGACAGATACGCAGTATTTT. The chain recombines TRBV10-1 with TRBJ2-3; 9 nucleotides match TRBD2. V shed 0 bases, J shed 3 bases, and the junction held 19 bases outside the gene matches. CDR3 length: 21 amino acids. Germline assignment: CDR1 WNHNN and CDR2 SYGVQD (reference sequence).

CDR3 bases: TGCGCCAGCAGCCTCTATACCGGGGACACCATATATTTT. This encodes CASSLYTGDTIYF. The V call is TRBV4-1, the J call TRBJ1-3, with D unresolved. The germline V and J ends were trimmed by 4 bases and 8 bases, with 12 bases remaining between them. Germline lookup yields CDR1 MGHRA and CDR2 YSYEKL. The CDR3 is 13 amino acids.